The 4 T cell receptor beta chains listed next were all sequenced from one sample in a study of blood T cell repertoires in COVID-19. Generated by immunoSEQ multiplex PCR, the TCRdb table keeps only in-frame clones and is missing some. The table includes roughly 100,000 clones, 84% detected once. Source material: peripheral blood. The receptors were gathered from a man aged 40-55 years with active or convalescent COVID-19.

This sequence joins TRBV2 and TRBJ1-1, with D perhaps TRBD1 (5 bases). The CDR3 covers 14 residues. Trimming removed 5 bases from V and 4 bases from J, with 14 bases in between. Germline-derived CDR1 and CDR2 are SNHLY and FYNNEI. DNA of the CDR3: TGTGCCAGCAGTAACCAGGGTGTCGGCACTGAAGCTTTCTTT. This sequence encodes CASSNQGVGTEAFF.

The chain couples TRBV23-1 to TRBJ1-6; no clear D gene. TRBV23-1 is an ORF, with its function uncertain. The CDR3 loop spans 11 amino acids. Trimming stripped 7 bases from V and 7 bases from J, with 5 bases between. The CDR3 region is CASTKNSPLHF. The CDR3 coding sequence is TGCGCCAGCACTAAAAATTCACCCCTCCACTTT.

CDR3 DNA: TGTGCCAGCAGCCGAAGGACTAGCGGGGGCGTCTACGAGCAGTACTTC. It translates to CASSRRTSGGVYEQYF. This chain links TRBV7-8 with TRBJ2-7, with TRBD2 matching over 13 bases. The CDR3 has 16 residues. Germline CDR1 SGHVS, CDR2 FQNEAQ. V shed 5 bases, J shed 3 bases, and the junction held 7 bases outside the gene matches. Full variable domain (remainder filled in from reference TRBV7-8 and TRBJ2-7): GAGVSQSPRYKVAKRGQDVALRCDPISGHVSLFWYQQALGQGPEFLTYFQNEAQLDKSGLPSDRFFAERPEGSVSTLKIQRTQQEDSAVYLCASSRRTSGGVYEQYFGPGTRLTVT.

The gene calls are TRBV7-6 and TRBJ1-3; D unresolved. The germline CDR1 and CDR2 sequences are SGHVS and FNYEAQ. The V end was cut by 1 base, the J end by 3 bases, with 10 bases between. The CDR3 has 15 residues. The CDR3 DNA is TGTGCCAGCAGCTTAGGGTCCCAGGTTGGAAACACCATATATTTT. Encoded protein: CASSLGSQVGNTIYF.